Included here is one T cell receptor (beta chain) sequence, with context. The data were taken from a study of T cell changes during pregnancy in multiple sclerosis. Libraries were prepared by immunoSEQ multiplex PCR; TCRdb keeps only in-frame clonotypes and omits some of them. This sample carries about 13,000 clones, 90% of them seen once, and the ten largest clones take under 15%. Germline V gene sequence: CDR1 MNHEY, CDR2 SMNVEV (reference sequence). The CDR3 runs 14 residues. V lost 7 bases and J 0 bases, leaving 13 bases between the germline ends. Sequences were derived from CD8+ T cells from peripheral blood mononuclear cells, sampled after pregnancy. This chain links TRBV27 with TRBJ2-7; possible D gene TRBD1, 6 bases. The sequence came from a female donor in good health, enrolled as a control in a pregnancy study. Written as DNA, the CDR3 is TGTGCCAGCACCCACAGGGAGAGCTCCTACGAGCAGTACTTC. Its protein product is CASTHRESSYEQYF.